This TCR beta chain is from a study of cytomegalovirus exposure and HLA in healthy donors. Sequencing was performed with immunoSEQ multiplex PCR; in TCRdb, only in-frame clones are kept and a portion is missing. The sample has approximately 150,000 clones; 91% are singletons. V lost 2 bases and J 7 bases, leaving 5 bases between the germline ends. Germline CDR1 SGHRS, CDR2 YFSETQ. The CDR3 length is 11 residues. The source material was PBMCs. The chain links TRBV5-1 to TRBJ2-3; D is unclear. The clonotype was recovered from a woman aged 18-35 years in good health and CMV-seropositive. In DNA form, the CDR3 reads TGCGCCAGCAGCTTCCAAAATACGCAGTATTTT. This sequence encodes CASSFQNTQYF. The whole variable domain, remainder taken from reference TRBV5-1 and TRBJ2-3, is KAGVTQTPRYLIKTRGQQVTLSCSPISGHRSVSWYQQTPGQGLQFLFEYFSETQRNKGNFPGRFSGRQFSNSRSEMNVSTLELGDSALYLCASSFQNTQYFGPGTRLTVL.